The 24 T cell receptor beta chains in this list originate from one sample, sequenced in a study of a mutant IDH1 vaccine in newly diagnosed glioma. Described time point: week 23, last vaccination. Doses consisted of 300 ug of mutant IDH1 20-mer peptide each, paired with topical imiquimod. Using immunoSEQ multiplex PCR, the repertoire was profiled, and TCRdb retains in-frame clones only, with some absent. The sample shows approximately 44,000 clones, around 90% of them seen only once. No antigen has been assigned to these receptors. The sample was PBMCs, taken from a glioma patient whose treatment included an IDH1 peptide vaccine. All receptors derive from a man in his forties or fifties with glioma.

This chain uses TRBV5-6 with TRBJ1-1; 7 bases match TRBD1. Per the germline V gene, CDR1 is SGHDT and CDR2 is YYEEEE. This CDR3 region has 14 residues. Trimming removed 4 bases from V and 4 bases from J; junction bases left unmatched: 7. The CDR3 DNA follows: TGTGCCAGCAGCCCTCCTGCAGGGGGCACTGAAGCTTTCTTT. It codes for CASSPPAGGTEAFF.

The chain links TRBV5-6 to TRBJ1-2; D not certain. Between the trimmed V and J ends, which lost 0 bases and 3 bases, there was a span of 3 bases. CDR3 length: 12 amino acids. CDR1 is SGHDT and CDR2 is YYEEEE in the germline V gene. The CDR3 region is CASSLADYGYTF. The CDR3, as DNA: TGTGCCAGCAGCTTGGCGGACTATGGCTACACCTTC. Using reference TRBV5-6 and TRBJ1-2 for the parts outside the CDR3, the full variable domain is DAGVTQSPTHLIKTRGQQVTLRCSPKSGHDTVSWYQQALGQGPQFIFQYYEEEERQRGNFPDRFSGHQFPNYSSELNVNALLLGDSALYLCASSLADYGYTFGSGTRLTVV.

V and J are TRBV30 and TRBJ1-5; weak D call: TRBD1 (5 bases). Looked up from germline, CDR1 is GTSNPN and CDR2 is SVGIG (reference sequence). The CDR3 spans 16 residues. The germline V and J ends were trimmed by 0 bases and 3 bases, with 15 bases remaining between them. The chain's CDR3 is CAWSVYQQGANQPQHF. The CDR3 coding sequence is TGTGCCTGGAGTGTATATCAGCAGGGTGCCAATCAGCCCCAGCATTTT.

The chain is built from TRBV7-3 and TRBJ1-1; TRBD1 is a possible D gene (6 bases). The ends were cut back, 1 base at V and 0 bases at J, with 12 bases in the middle. The germline gives CDR1 SGHTA, CDR2 FQGTGA. The CDR3 sequence is 16 residues long. The CDR3 region is CASSLNLGGLNTEAFF. The CDR3 nucleotides read TGTGCCAGCAGCTTAAACTTGGGGGGCCTGAACACTGAAGCTTTCTTT. Variable domain in full (rest from reference TRBV7-3 and TRBJ1-1): GAGVSQTPSNKVTEKGKYVELRCDPISGHTALYWYRQSLGQGPEFLIYFQGTGAADDSGLPNDRFFAVRPEGSVSTLKIQRTERGDSAVYLCASSLNLGGLNTEAFFGQGTRLTVV.

The rearrangement links TRBV30 to TRBJ2-7, with 8 bases identical to TRBD1. Trimming took 5 bases from V and 6 from J; bases not matched to a gene: 6. CDR3 size: 12 residues. Germline V gene lookup returns CDR1 GTSNPN and CDR2 SVGIG (reference sequence). The CDR3 nucleotides are TGTGCCTGGGGTTCGGACAGGGTCGAGCAGTACTTC. Its translation: CAWGSDRVEQYF.

The chain has TRBV2 and TRBJ2-7; D remains ambiguous. Per the germline V gene, CDR1 is SNHLY and CDR2 is FYNNEI. The CDR3 spans 10 residues. V lost 7 bases and J lost 5, with 6 bases in between. The chain's CDR3 is CASTGNEQYF. For the CDR3, the DNA is TGTGCCAGCACGGGTAACGAGCAGTACTTC.

The chain couples TRBV27 to TRBJ2-4; either TRBD1 or TRBD2 may supply D (6 bases each). The V end was cut by 1 base, the J end by 8 bases, with 12 bases between. This CDR3 region has 14 residues. The V gene's germline CDR1 is MNHEY and CDR2 SMNVEV (reference sequence). This CDR3 reads CASSLLGGAHIQYF. In DNA form, the CDR3 reads TGTGCCAGCAGTTTATTGGGGGGCGCCCACATTCAGTACTTC.

The chain joins TRBV4-1 to TRBJ2-7, with D possibly matching TRBD2 (5 bases). Trimming left V 1 base short and J 0 bases short, with 10 bases between. This CDR3 has 15 residues. Germline V lookup: CDR1 MGHRA, CDR2 YSYEKL. DNA of the CDR3: TGCGCCAGCAGCCAAGCCCTCACTAGCTCCTACGAGCAGTACTTC. Its protein is CASSQALTSSYEQYF.

The chain has TRBV10-2 and TRBJ1-5, with D perhaps TRBD1 (6 bases). The CDR3 has 13 amino acids. V was trimmed by 4 bases and J by 4 bases, leaving 8 bases between them. CDR1 is WSHSY, CDR2 SAAADI, per germline. CDR3 nucleotide sequence: TGCGCCAGCAGTGCGAGGGGGAATCAGCCCCAGCATTTT. It specifies CASSARGNQPQHF.

This clone is a singleton in its sample. The chain carries TRBV5-8 and TRBJ1-1; D ambiguous. Deletions cut 1 base from V and 4 bases from J, with 8 bases between. Germline V gene sequence: CDR1 SGHTS, CDR2 YDEGEE. CDR3 length: 13 amino acids. The CDR3 nucleotides read TGTGCCAGCAGCTTGAGGCAGGTCACTGAAGCTTTCTTT. This codes for CASSLRQVTEAFF.

V is TRBV28 and J is TRBJ1-6, with TRBD1 as a possible D gene (5 bases). V was pared by 4 bases and J by 8 bases, with 15 bases between. Germline lookup yields CDR1 MDHEN and CDR2 SYDVKM. The CDR3 is 15 residues long. CDR3 loop: CASSSLRARYSPLHF. In DNA form, the CDR3 reads TGTGCCAGCAGTTCCCTCAGGGCCCGCTATTCACCCCTCCACTTT.

The chain uses TRBV6-6 and TRBJ2-7; 8 bases align to TRBD1. From germline, CDR1 is MNHNY and CDR2 SVGAGI (reference sequence). V gave up 6 bases and J gave up 5 bases; unmatched junction bases: 15. The CDR3 consists of 16 residues. The CDR3 nucleotides are TGTGCCAGCAGGAGGCGAACAGGGGGTTCGTTCGACGAGCAGTACTTC. Its protein is CASRRRTGGSFDEQYF.

The CDR3 sequence: CASKRGRQTQYF. As DNA, the CDR3 is TGTGCCAGCAAAAGGGGGCGGCAGACGCAGTATTTT. V and J are TRBV2 and TRBJ2-3; 7 positions match TRBD1. The junction had 7 bases not matched to a gene; V was cut back by 7 bases and J by 9 bases. The germline V gene has CDR1 SNHLY and CDR2 FYNNEI. This CDR3 comprises 12 residues.

V usage is TRBV7-2 and J usage is TRBJ1-5, with 8 nucleotides matching TRBD1. With 3 bases clipped from V and 2 bases from J, the junction kept 3 bases outside the gene matches. The germline CDR1 and CDR2 sequences are SGHTA and FQGNSA. CDR3 size: 15 residues. The CDR3 DNA follows: TGTGCCAGCAGCTTGCCGGGACAGGGCAATCAGCCCCAGCATTTT. As protein: CASSLPGQGNQPQHF.

The J gene is TRBJ1-5, the V gene TRBV28; no firm D call. CDR1 is MDHEN and CDR2 is SYDVKM in the germline V gene. Trimming removed 7 bases at V and 4 bases at J, with 11 bases between. The CDR3 consists of 13 residues. CDR3 sequence reads: CASITAGNQPQHF. The CDR3 DNA sequence: TGTGCCAGCATCACTGCGGGGAATCAGCCCCAGCATTTT.

The count of this clone is one. V usage is TRBV6-5 and J usage is TRBJ1-1; D ambiguous. The CDR3 sequence is 11 residues long. The V and J ends lost 7 bases and 1 base respectively, with 4 bases between them. Germline V gene sequence: CDR1 MNHEY, CDR2 SVGAGI. The DNA of the CDR3 is TGTGCCAGCACGGGGAACACTGAAGCTTTCTTT. This gives the protein CASTGNTEAFF.

This chain's CDR3 is CAESLDRAKNIQYF. CDR3 DNA sequence: TGTGCTGAGTCACTCGACAGAGCCAAAAACATTCAGTACTTC. The chain is built from TRBV25-1 and TRBJ2-4; possible D gene TRBD1, 5 bases. The CDR3 consists of 14 residues. CDR1 and CDR2 from the germline V gene are MGHDK and SYGVNS.

V gene TRBV9 combines with J gene TRBJ2-3; 7 nucleotides match TRBD1. CDR1 and CDR2 from the germline V gene are SGDLS and YYNGEE. The trim removed 0 bases at V and 0 bases at J, leaving 4 bases unmatched. This CDR3 comprises 16 residues. CDR3 coding DNA: TGTGCCAGCAGCGTAGCCACAGGGGCCAGCACAGATACGCAGTATTTT. Translating it yields CASSVATGASTDTQYF.

This rearrangement joins TRBV10-2 to TRBJ2-2; unclear D gene. Trimming pared 7 bases from V and 4 bases from J, leaving 13 bases between. Looked up from germline, CDR1 is WSHSY and CDR2 is SAAADI. This CDR3 contains 14 residues. This chain's CDR3 is CASIQDPATGELFF. The DNA for the CDR3 is TGCGCCAGCATCCAAGACCCCGCCACCGGGGAGCTGTTTTTT.

This chain joins TRBV19 and TRBJ1-2; 9 bases align to TRBD1. J gave up 5 bases and V 7 bases, and 14 bases lay outside the gene matches. The CDR3 totals 16 residues. Germline loops: CDR1 LNHDA, CDR2 SQIVND (reference sequence). The CDR3: CASNTLIGQGFYGYTF. The CDR3 DNA follows: TGTGCCAGTAATACCCTAATTGGACAGGGGTTTTATGGCTACACCTTC.

The chain combines TRBV27 with TRBJ2-7; D perhaps matches TRBD1 (5 bases). Trimming took off 8 bases at V and 3 bases at J, with 17 bases between the two ends. CDR3 length equals 14 residues. The germline gives CDR1 MNHEY, CDR2 SMNVEV (reference sequence). The CDR3 loop is CASDTTASIYEQYF. Written as DNA, the CDR3 is TGTGCCAGCGACACGACAGCTTCGATCTACGAGCAGTACTTC.

This clone has just one count. The V gene is TRBV5-6, the J gene TRBJ2-3; D might be TRBD2 (7 bases). Germline CDR1 SGHDT, CDR2 YYEEEE. The CDR3 totals 15 residues. V lost 4 bases and J lost 5, with 17 bases in between. The CDR3 DNA follows: TGTGCCAGCAGCCCGGGGGCGGGGGCAGGAGATACGCAGTATTTT. Encoded protein: CASSPGAGAGDTQYF.

This clone was found a few times. The chain has TRBV10-2 and TRBJ2-4; 7 bases line up with TRBD1. Trimming at V came to 6 bases and at J to 3 bases, leaving 17 bases not matched to a gene. This CDR3 is built from 18 residues. Germline V gene sequence: CDR1 WSHSY, CDR2 SAAADI. Written as DNA, the CDR3 is TGCGCCAGCAGGGCACAGGGGATAGTGGGGATAGGCAAAAACATTCAGTACTTC. Translation: CASRAQGIVGIGKNIQYF.

V gene TRBV4-2 combines with J gene TRBJ1-4, with D perhaps TRBD1 (5 bases). V shed 0 bases and J shed 5 bases, with 13 bases lying between them. The CDR3 length is 16 residues. CDR1 and CDR2 (germline): LGHNA, YNFKEQ. The DNA of the CDR3 is TGTGCCAGCAGCCAAGAGAGGTCAGGGCGGAATGAAAAACTGTTTTTT. It translates to CASSQERSGRNEKLFF.